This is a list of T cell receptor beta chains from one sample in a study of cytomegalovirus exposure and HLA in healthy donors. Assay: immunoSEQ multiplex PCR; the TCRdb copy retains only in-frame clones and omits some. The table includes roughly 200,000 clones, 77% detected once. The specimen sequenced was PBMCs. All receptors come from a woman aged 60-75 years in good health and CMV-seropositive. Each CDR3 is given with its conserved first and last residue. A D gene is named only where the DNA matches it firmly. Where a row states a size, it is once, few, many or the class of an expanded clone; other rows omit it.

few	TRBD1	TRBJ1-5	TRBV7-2	TGTGCCAGCAGCTTACTATACAGGGGGCCCCAGCATTTT	CASSLLYRGPQHF
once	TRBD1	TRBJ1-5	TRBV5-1	TGCGCCAGCAGCCCAGACGGGGACAGGCAGCCCCAGCATTTT	CASSPDGDRQPQHF
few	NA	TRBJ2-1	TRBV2	TGTGCCAGCAGTGAAATGGGACTGCACTACAATGAGCAGTTCTTC	CASSEMGLHYNEQFF
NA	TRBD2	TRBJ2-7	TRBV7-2	TGTGCCAGCAGAGAAACTAGCGGGAGGGCCTCCCGTATGTACGAGCAGTACTTC	CASRETSGRASRMYEQYF
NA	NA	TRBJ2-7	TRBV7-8	TGTGCCAGCAGCCCCACATTGAGGTCGGTCTACGAGCAGTACTTC	CASSPTLRSVYEQYF
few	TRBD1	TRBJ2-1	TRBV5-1	TGCGCCAGCAGGGGACAGCCCACAGACAATGAGCAGTTCTTC	CASRGQPTDNEQFF
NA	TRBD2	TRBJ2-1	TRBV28	TGTGCCAGCACCCCGAATAGCGGGGGCAATGAGCAGTTCTTC	CASTPNSGGNEQFF
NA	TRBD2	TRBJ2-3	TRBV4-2	TGTGCCAGCAGCCAAGATGGAGTGGGACTAGCGGGAGTAACAGATACGCAGTATTTT	CASSQDGVGLAGVTDTQYF
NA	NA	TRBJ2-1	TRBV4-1	TGCGCCAGCAGCCGTCAGACGGGGGACTCCTACAATGAGCAGTTCTTC	CASSRQTGDSYNEQFF
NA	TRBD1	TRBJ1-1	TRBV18	TGTGCCAGCTCACCGACAGGGGACAACACTGAAGCTTTCTTT	CASSPTGDNTEAFF
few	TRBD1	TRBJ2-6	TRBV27	TGTGCCAGCAGTTCTCAATGGACAGGGGCTGGGGCCAACGTCCTGACTTTC	CASSSQWTGAGANVLTF
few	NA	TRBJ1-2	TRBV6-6	TGTGCCATCAGTCCGGACAGCAACTATGGCTACACCTTC	CAISPDSNYGYTF
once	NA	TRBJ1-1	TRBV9	TGTGCCAGCAGCGTAGGGGGCGCGCGGAACACTGAAGCTTTCTTT	CASSVGGARNTEAFF
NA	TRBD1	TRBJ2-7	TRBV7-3	TGTGCCAGCAGCTCACAGGGGGGTGCCTACGAGCAGTACTTC	CASSSQGGAYEQYF
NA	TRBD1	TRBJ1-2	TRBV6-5	TGTGCCAGCAGAGAGACAGGGGCCTATGGCTACACCTTC	CASRETGAYGYTF
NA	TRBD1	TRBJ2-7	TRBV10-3	TGTGCCATCAGTAGGGGGACAGGGTCGTACGAGCAGTACTTC	CAISRGTGSYEQYF
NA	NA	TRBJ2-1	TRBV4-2	TGTGCCACTACGACTAGTACGGGGCACACGGGGCAGTTCTTC	CATTTSTGHTGQFF
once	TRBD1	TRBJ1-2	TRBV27	TGTGCCAGCAGCTCGACAGGGGGTGGCTACACCTTC	CASSSTGGGYTF
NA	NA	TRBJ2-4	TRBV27	TGTGCCAGCAGAACACCCCACCGAGGAGGGAGATTGGCCAAAAACATTCAGTACTTC	CASRTPHRGGRLAKNIQYF
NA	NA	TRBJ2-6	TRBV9	TGTGCCAGCAGCGTAGCTACAGGGTACTCTGGGGCCAACGGCCTGACTTTC	CASSVATGYSGANGLTF
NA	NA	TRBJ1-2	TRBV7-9	TGTGCCAGCAGCTTAGCCGGGACTCGAGAAGGCTACACCTTC	CASSLAGTREGYTF
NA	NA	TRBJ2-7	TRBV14	TGTGCCAGCAGGCCGGCGGGGAGCTCCTACGAGCAGTACTTC	CASRPAGSSYEQYF
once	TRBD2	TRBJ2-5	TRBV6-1	TGTGCCAGCAGTCCTTTTAGCGGGGGGGAAGGGACCCAGTACTTC	CASSPFSGGEGTQYF
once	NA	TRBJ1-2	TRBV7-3	TGTGCCAGCAGCTTAAGTGGGGACTCTGGCTACACCTTC	CASSLSGDSGYTF
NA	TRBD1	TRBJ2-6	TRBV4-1	TGCGCCAGCAGCCCGACAGGGGCCCCCGGCTCTGGGGCCAACGTCCTGACTTTC	CASSPTGAPGSGANVLTF
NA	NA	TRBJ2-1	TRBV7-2	TGTGCCAGCAGGAACGCACGGGGGGCGAATGAGCAGTTCTTC	CASRNARGANEQFF
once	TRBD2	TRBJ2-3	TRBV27	TGTGCCAGCAGTTTCCAGCGGGGGCCGGATACGCAGTATTTT	CASSFQRGPDTQYF
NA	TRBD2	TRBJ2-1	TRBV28	TGTGCCAGCAGTAGGACTAGCGGGAGTTCCTACAATGAGCAGTTCTTC	CASSRTSGSSYNEQFF
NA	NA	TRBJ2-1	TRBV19	TGTGCCAGTAGTCCGGACCCGGGGGCCTACAATGAGCAGTTCTTC	CASSPDPGAYNEQFF
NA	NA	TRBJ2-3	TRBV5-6	TGTGCCAGCAGCTTTCTGGTACTGGGGACTACAGATACGCAGTATTTT	CASSFLVLGTTDTQYF
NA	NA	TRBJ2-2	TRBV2	TGTGCCAGCAGTGTGCAGGGAACCACCGGGGAGCTGTTTTTT	CASSVQGTTGELFF
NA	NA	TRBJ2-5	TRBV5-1	TGCGCCAGCAGCTTGGACGGAATCGGAGAGCAGTACTTC	CASSLDGIGEQYF
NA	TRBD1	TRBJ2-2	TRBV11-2	TGTGCCAGCAGCGCGACGACAGGGCGTGCCGGGGAGCTGTTTTTT	CASSATTGRAGELFF
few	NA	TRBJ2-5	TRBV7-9	TGTGCCAGCAGCTTAAATCGAGAGACCCAGTACTTC	CASSLNRETQYF
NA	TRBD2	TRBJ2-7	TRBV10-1	TGCGCCAGCAGGCGCGAGGTAGCGGGACTTCCCTACGAGCAGTACTTC	CASRREVAGLPYEQYF
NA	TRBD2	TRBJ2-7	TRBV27	TGTGCCAGCAGTTTTCTAGCGGGAGGGCCGGGCGAGCAGTACTTC	CASSFLAGGPGEQYF
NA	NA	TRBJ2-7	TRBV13	TGTGCCAGCAGCTTAGGCTCCGAGCAGTACTTC	CASSLGSEQYF
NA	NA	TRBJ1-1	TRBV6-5	TGTGCCAGCAGTATTGGGGGGGGGCACACTGAAGCTTTCTTT	CASSIGGGHTEAFF
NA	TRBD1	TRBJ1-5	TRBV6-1	TGTGCCAGCAGTGAAGCTTACAGGGGTGGCAATCAGCCCCAGCATTTT	CASSEAYRGGNQPQHF
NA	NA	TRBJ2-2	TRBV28	TGTGCCAGCAGTATTCACACGAACACCGGGGAGCTGTTTTTT	CASSIHTNTGELFF
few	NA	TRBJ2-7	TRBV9	TGTGCCAGCAGCTCACGTAGTCCCCCCTACGAGCAGTACTTC	CASSSRSPPYEQYF
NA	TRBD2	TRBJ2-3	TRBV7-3	TGTGCCAGCAGCTTATATAGCGGGAGCACAGATACGCAGTATTTT	CASSLYSGSTDTQYF
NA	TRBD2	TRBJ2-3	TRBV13	TGTGCCAGCAGCTTAGGTAGCGGGGGCCATCAAGGGACAGATACGCAGTATTTT	CASSLGSGGHQGTDTQYF
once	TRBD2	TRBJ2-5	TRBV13	TGTGCCAGCAGCGTCAGCGGGGGGGCCGAGACCCAGTACTTC	CASSVSGGAETQYF
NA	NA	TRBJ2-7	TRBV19	TGTGCCAGTAGTATTTCCCGACAGCCTTCCTACGAGCAGTACTTC	CASSISRQPSYEQYF
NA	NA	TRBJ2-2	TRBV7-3	TGTGCCAGCAGCCCGGGACACACGAACACCGGGGAGCTGTTTTTT	CASSPGHTNTGELFF
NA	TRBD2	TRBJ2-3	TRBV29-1	TGCAGCGTGAAGGGAGGGGATTTCACAGATACGCAGTATTTT	CSVKGGDFTDTQYF
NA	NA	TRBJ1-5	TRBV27	TGTGCCAGCAGTTTAGGGACACCGAATCAGCCCCAGCATTTT	CASSLGTPNQPQHF
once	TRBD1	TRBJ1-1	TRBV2	TGTGCCAGCAGCAGACAGGGTCTAATAGGGACTGAAGCTTTCTTT	CASSRQGLIGTEAFF
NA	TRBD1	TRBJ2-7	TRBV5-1	TGCGCCAGCAGCTTGGAGGCAGGGGGCTCCTACGAGCAGTACTTC	CASSLEAGGSYEQYF
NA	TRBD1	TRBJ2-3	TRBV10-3	TGTGCCATCAAGGGAACAGGGGCAGATACGCAGTATTTT	CAIKGTGADTQYF
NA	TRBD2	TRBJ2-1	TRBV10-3	TGTGCCATCAGTGAGTCGGCGGGGGGGAATGAGCAGTTCTTC	CAISESAGGNEQFF
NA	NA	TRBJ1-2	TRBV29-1	TGCAGCGTTGAGGCGGGTAGAGGGAATGGCTACACCTTC	CSVEAGRGNGYTF
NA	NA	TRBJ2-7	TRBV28	TGTGCCAGCAGAAACTCCTACGAGCAGTACTTC	CASRNSYEQYF
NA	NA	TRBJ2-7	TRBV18	TGTGCCAGCTCACCAGGGCGGACAGTATCCTACGAGCAGTACTTC	CASSPGRTVSYEQYF
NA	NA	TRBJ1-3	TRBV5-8	TGTGCCAGCAGCTTTGTGACAGTGATATTCTCTGGAAACACCATATATTTT	CASSFVTVIFSGNTIYF